This T cell receptor (beta chain) is drawn from a study of T cell responses to AZD1222 COVID-19 vaccine. Findings and limits, study-wide: The CD4 TCRs associated with vaccination extended across spike and predominated at 160-218 and 743-854. There were mostly white British donors and more females than males, and clonal diversity was possibly underestimated.

Deletions cut 3 bases from V and 10 bases from J, with 19 bases between. The CDR3 covers 14 residues. Germline values: CDR1 SGHNT, CDR2 YYREEE (reference sequence). Only in-frame clones appear in the TCRdb table, and some are missing; sequencing was by immunoSEQ multiplex PCR. There are some 150,000 clones in the sample; 85% to 95% occur only once, and 0.75% to 1% lies in the top ten. For this clone: What it recognizes is unknown.

This chain joins TRBV5-4 and TRBJ1-1; D might be TRBD1 (5 bases). Sequenced material: peripheral blood, taken on day 0 of MenACWY control vaccination. The clonotype was recovered from an adult in good health. The DNA for the CDR3 is TGTGCCAGCAGCTCGGGGGGGGAAAGGGGAATAGCTTTCTTT. It encodes CASSSGGERGIAFF.